Each of the 23 T cell receptor beta chains below was sequenced from the same sample in a study of blood T cells in healthy people across ages. The use of a sample-barcoded 5' primer and a J-beta primer mix characterized a second PCR of about 7 to 12 cycles. TCRdb re-derived calls from the 5' RACE reads in MiXCR, one entry per CDR3 protein. The sample shows 590,000 or so distinct CDR3 sequences, approximately 30% of them seen only once. Sequencing was done on a sample of blood. Every receptor here comes from a woman at least 80 years old in good health.

This clonotype was detected only a few times. The rearrangement joins TRBV6-6 to TRBJ2-1; tentative D call: TRBD2 (5 bases). The CDR3 contains 13 residues. Trimming left V 7 bases short and J 7 bases short, with 14 bases between. The germline CDR1 and CDR2 sequences are MNHNY and SVGAGI (reference sequence). The CDR3 is CASIPTGVNEQFF. The CDR3 DNA follows: TGTGCCAGCATCCCCACCGGGGTAAATGAGCAGTTCTTC.

This clonotype showed up just a few times. The DNA of the CDR3 is TGTGCCAGCAGTTTCGGACAGGTTGGAACAGATACGCAGTATTTT. Protein sequence: CASSFGQVGTDTQYF. The rearrangement joins TRBV12-3 or TRBV12-4 to TRBJ2-3, with 7 bases lining up with TRBD1. Trimming at V came to 3 bases and at J to 3 bases, leaving 6 bases not matched to a gene. The CDR3 loop spans 15 amino acids.

There are many counts of this clonotype. The V call is TRBV29-1, the J call TRBJ2-7; no clear D gene. Deletions cut 4 bases from V and 2 bases from J, with 6 bases between. The CDR3 is 11 residues long. CDR1 and CDR2 (germline): SQVTM, ANQGSEA. The CDR3 is CSVGQTYEQYF. The CDR3 DNA sequence: TGCAGCGTTGGGCAGACCTACGAGCAGTACTTC.

The gene calls are TRBV6-5 and TRBJ2-5; tentative D call: TRBD1 (5 bases). The V end was cut by 0 bases, the J end by 1 base, with 6 bases between. The CDR3 is made up of 14 amino acids. Germline CDR1 and CDR2: MNHEY and SVGAGI. CDR3 protein: CASSYSTAQETQYF. In DNA, the CDR3 is TGTGCCAGCAGTTACTCGACAGCCCAAGAGACCCAGTACTTC.

V gene TRBV24-1 combines with J gene TRBJ2-2; 9 bases line up with TRBD1. Germline trimming cut 10 bases from V and 4 bases from J; bases unmatched to any gene: 3. The CDR3 length is 13 residues. The germline V gene has CDR1 KGHDR and CDR2 SFDVKD. The CDR3 DNA sequence: TGTGCCACGGGACAGGGACGCACCGGGGAGCTGTTTTTT. This codes for CATGQGRTGELFF.

The J gene is TRBJ2-5, the V gene TRBV20-1, with 8 bases fitting TRBD2. Germline V gene sequence: CDR1 DFQATT, CDR2 SNEGSKA (reference sequence). V dropped 2 bases and J dropped 4; count of bases not matched to a gene: 9. The CDR3 contains 15 residues. CDR3 nucleotides: TGCAGTGCTAGAACCATAGCGGGAACAGGAGAGACCCAGTACTTC. This codes for CSARTIAGTGETQYF.

This clonotype was seen only a few times. A much more abundant neighbour one base away suggests this may be a read error. This rearrangement joins TRBV10-3 to TRBJ1-1, with 8 bases identical to TRBD1. The CDR3 extends over 15 amino acids. CDR1 and CDR2 (germline): ENHRY, SYGVKD. Trimming cost V 10 bases and J 0 bases; bases outside gene matches: 10. CDR3: CATRGQDLMNTEAFF. The DNA of the CDR3 is TGTGCCACCAGGGGACAGGACCTCATGAACACTGAAGCTTTCTTT.

The chain recombines TRBV14 with TRBJ1-4, with 8 bases fitting TRBD1. The CDR3 contains 15 residues. Per the germline V gene, CDR1 is SGHDN and CDR2 is FVKESK. Trimming at V came to 1 base and at J to 8 bases, leaving 6 bases not matched to a gene. The CDR3 loop reads CASSQVTGASEKLFF. CDR3 sequence (DNA): TGTGCCAGCAGCCAAGTGACAGGGGCTTCGGAAAAACTGTTTTTT. Looking up the rest from reference TRBV14 and TRBJ1-4 gives the full variable domain: EAGVTQFPSHSVIEKGQTVTLRCDPISGHDNLYWYRRVMGKEIKFLLHFVKESKQDESGMPNNRFLAERTGGTYSTLKVQPAELEDSGVYFCASSQVTGASEKLFFGSGTQLSVL.

The chain employs TRBV20-1 and TRBJ2-1, with TRBD2 matching 10 bases. Germline CDR1 DFQATT, CDR2 SNEGSKA (reference sequence). V was pared by 5 bases and J by 3 bases, with 16 bases of the junction left unmatched. The CDR3 consists of 18 residues. The CDR3 sequence: CSALGVDERGGFYNEQFF. The CDR3 DNA reads TGCAGTGCTCTGGGGGTGGACGAGCGGGGGGGGTTCTACAATGAGCAGTTCTTC.

As regards this clonotype: The junction shows a germline mismatch at one end, possibly a read error. The gene calls are TRBV18 and TRBJ1-2; TRBD1 agrees at 8 bases. CDR3 size: 13 residues. Germline values: CDR1 KGHSH, CDR2 LQKENI. The CDR3 nucleotides are TGTGCCAGCTCCCCCGGACAGGGTTATGGCTTCACCTTC. Its translation is CASSPGQGYGFTF.

This clonotype was picked up many times. The chain has TRBV3-1 and TRBJ2-1; D gene ambiguous. The ends were cut back, 1 base at V and 5 bases at J, with 12 bases in the middle. Per germline, CDR1 LGHDT and CDR2 YNNKEL (reference sequence). This CDR3 contains 15 residues. CDR3 protein: CASSQGISPDNEQFF. The CDR3 DNA sequence: TGTGCCAGCAGCCAAGGGATTAGCCCAGACAATGAGCAGTTCTTC.

Comment on this clonotype: The junction shows a germline mismatch at one end, possibly a read error. This chain uses TRBV4-3 with TRBJ1-2; possibly TRBD1 for D (5 bases). The length of the CDR3 is 14 residues. Germline V gives CDR1 LGHNA, CDR2 YSLEER. CDR3 sequence (DNA): TGCGCCAGCAGCCAAGAGTTAACAGGCAGAGGCTACAACTTC. The encoded protein is CASSQELTGRGYNF.

This clonotype was detected many times. The V and J genes are TRBV20-1 and TRBJ2-1, with 9 bases identical to TRBD2. Looked up from germline, CDR1 is DFQATT and CDR2 is SNEGSKA (reference sequence). The CDR3 runs to 15 residues. J gave up 0 bases and V 7 bases, and 7 bases lay outside the gene matches. DNA for the CDR3: TGCAGTGTAGGCAAGCGGGGGGTCTCCTACAATGAGCAGTTCTTC. Translating it yields CSVGKRGVSYNEQFF.

This rearrangement joins TRBV7-2 to TRBJ2-3, with a tentative D call TRBD2 (6 bases). Germline V gene sequence: CDR1 SGHTA, CDR2 FQGNSA. The CDR3 length is 13 residues. Trimming removed 3 bases from V and 5 bases from J, with 9 bases in between. The CDR3 loop reads CASSFGGVDTQYF. DNA of the CDR3: TGTGCCAGCAGCTTCGGAGGGGTAGATACGCAGTATTTT.

Regarding this clonotype: This could be a read error, since a much larger clone is one nucleotide away. The chain joins TRBV20-1 to TRBJ2-1; 13 bases line up with TRBD2. The CDR3 loop spans 15 amino acids. Trimming removed 6 bases from V and 10 bases from J; junction bases left unmatched: 12. The V gene's germline CDR1 is DFQATT and CDR2 SNEGSKA (reference sequence). The CDR3 DNA follows: TGCAGTGCAAATCCGGGACTAGCGGGGTCCTACGAGCAGTTCTTC. Protein product: CSANPGLAGSYEQFF.

On this clonotype: A much larger clone differs by one base, so this may be a read error. The chain employs TRBV24-1 and TRBJ2-5; 10 nucleotides match TRBD2. The DNA matches TRBJ2-7 better at its end, which makes the J call doubtful. Per germline, CDR1 KGHDR and CDR2 SFDVKD. CDR3 length equals 15 residues. CDR3 sequence: CATSPTSGARVEQYF. CDR3 nucleotides: TGTGCCACCAGTCCCACTAGCGGGGCCCGCGTCGAGCAGTACTTC.

This clonotype was recorded many times. This chain joins TRBV7-2 and TRBJ1-1; D is undetermined. Germline V gene lookup returns CDR1 SGHTA and CDR2 FQGNSA. V was cut by 7 bases and J by 1 base, with 13 bases left in between. The CDR3 totals 14 residues. CDR3 nucleotide sequence: TGTGCCAGCAAACCGGGCCCGGGGAACACTGAAGCTTTCTTT. This sequence encodes CASKPGPGNTEAFF.

This sequence joins TRBV5-6 and TRBJ1-1, with TRBD1 as a possible D gene (5 bases). V lost 2 bases and J lost 1, with 12 bases in between. CDR3 length: 15 amino acids. The germline CDR1 and CDR2 sequences are SGHDT and YYEEEE. CDR3 amino acids: CASSFGGYPNTEAFF. The DNA of the CDR3 is TGTGCCAGCAGCTTCGGGGGATACCCGAACACTGAAGCTTTCTTT.

The chain couples TRBV20-1 to TRBJ2-1; D not certain. The V and J ends lost 2 bases and 4 bases respectively, with 3 bases between them. This CDR3 has 11 residues. Germline CDR1 and CDR2: DFQATT and SNEGSKA (reference sequence). CDR3 residues: CSARLYNEQFF. CDR3 bases: TGCAGTGCTAGACTATACAATGAGCAGTTCTTC.

This clonotype occurred a few times. The chain couples TRBV20-1 to TRBJ2-7; TRBD1 matches at 7 bases. Germline V CDR1 and CDR2: DFQATT, SNEGSKA (reference sequence). Germline trimming cut 5 bases from V and 1 base from J; bases unmatched to any gene: 8. The CDR3 runs to 14 residues. In DNA, the CDR3 is TGCAGTGCTGCCCGACAGGGAGTTTCCTACGAGCAGTACTTC. This codes for CSAARQGVSYEQYF.

To note about this clonotype: A much larger clone lies a single base off, so this may be a read error. The chain couples TRBV12-3 or TRBV12-4 to TRBJ2-5; TRBD1 aligns across 7 bases. The CDR3 runs to 14 residues. CDR3 in DNA: TGTACCAGCAGTGGGACAGACTGGTCAGAGACCCAGTACTTC. This codes for CTSSGTDWSETQYF.

The chain uses TRBV5-5 and TRBJ2-4; D uncertain. The assigned J gene may be wrong: the sequence end matches TRBJ2-7 better. CDR1 is SGHKS and CDR2 is YYEKEE in the germline V gene (reference sequence). The length of the CDR3 is 16 residues. CDR3: CASSLGPTLSSYEQYF. The CDR3, as DNA: TGTGCCAGCAGCTTGGGGCCGACATTAAGCTCCTACGAGCAGTACTTC.

This clonotype has only a few counts. This clone may be a read error of a much larger clone one base away. The rearrangement uses TRBV14 and TRBJ2-5; 9 nucleotides match TRBD2. V dropped 4 bases and J dropped 11; count of bases not matched to a gene: 11. The germline CDR1 and CDR2 sequences are SGHDN and FVKESK. CDR3 length: 14 amino acids. The CDR3 loop is CASSRLAGTNEQYF. CDR3 bases: TGTGCCAGCAGCCGGCTAGCGGGGACGAATGAGCAGTACTTC.